The rows below give T cell receptor beta chains drawn from one sample of a study of post-analysis software for immune sequencing data. TCRdb reprocessed the PCR reads with MiXCR, giving one entry per CDR3 protein. The sample includes fewer than 700,000 distinct CDR3 sequences, 44% of them seen just once. The sample consisted of blood. Every receptor here comes from a girl aged 10 to 17 with multiple sclerosis. Both conserved end residues are trimmed from each CDR3.

v_gene	j_gene	CDR3aa
TRBV5-1	TRBJ2-5	ASSLTIEETQY
TRBV7-9	TRBJ2-3	ASSPHQRPDTQY
TRBV5-5	TRBJ1-5	ASSSTGDGPQH
TRBV29-1	TRBJ2-1	SVDPTSEQF
TRBV7-7	TRBJ1-4	ASSRGAGSTNEKLF
TRBV7-7	TRBJ2-5	ASSLDGGAGLY
TRBV9	.	ASSVGSGTYEQY
TRBV20-1	TRBJ1-1	SAPGRGTEAF
TRBV30	TRBJ1-1	ACNRGTGYSTVAF
TRBV2	TRBJ2-7	ASKPSVSYEQY
TRBV20-1	TRBJ2-1	SARGLAGVYNEQF
TRBV4-1	TRBJ1-5	ASSPIIGNQPQH
TRBV6-6	TRBJ2-7	ASSPGQPNAQY
TRBV5-1	TRBJ1-6	ASSLSLPDSPLH
TRBV12-3/TRBV12-4	TRBJ1-6	ASSLAGQGNSPLH
TRBV5-1	TRBJ2-5	ASKTSLSETQY
TRBV7-9	TRBJ2-7	ASSLGATGIEQY
TRBV18	TRBJ1-1	ASSTKQGANTEAF
TRBV20-1	.	SARGFGISANEQY
TRBV20-1	TRBJ2-3	SALLIRKDTQY
TRBV6-1	TRBJ1-1	ASSHGQVANTEAF
TRBV12-3/TRBV12-4	TRBJ2-7	ASSFPVRAGGAYEQY
TRBV5-1	TRBJ1-2	ASSYREGDYGYT
TRBV4-2	TRBJ2-5	ASSQEVLRETQY
TRBV12-3/TRBV12-4	TRBJ2-1	ASSLLLKGNEQF
TRBV7-6	TRBJ2-1	ASSSGGEVRYNEQF
TRBV12-3/TRBV12-4	TRBJ2-1	ASSPNPGLALNEQF
TRBV20-1	TRBJ2-4	SARDSPGEEQY
TRBV24-1	TRBJ2-2	ATSDLYHPGELF
TRBV2	TRBJ2-7	ASTSDSYEQY
TRBV7-2	TRBJ1-5	ANSLARSVTADQPQH